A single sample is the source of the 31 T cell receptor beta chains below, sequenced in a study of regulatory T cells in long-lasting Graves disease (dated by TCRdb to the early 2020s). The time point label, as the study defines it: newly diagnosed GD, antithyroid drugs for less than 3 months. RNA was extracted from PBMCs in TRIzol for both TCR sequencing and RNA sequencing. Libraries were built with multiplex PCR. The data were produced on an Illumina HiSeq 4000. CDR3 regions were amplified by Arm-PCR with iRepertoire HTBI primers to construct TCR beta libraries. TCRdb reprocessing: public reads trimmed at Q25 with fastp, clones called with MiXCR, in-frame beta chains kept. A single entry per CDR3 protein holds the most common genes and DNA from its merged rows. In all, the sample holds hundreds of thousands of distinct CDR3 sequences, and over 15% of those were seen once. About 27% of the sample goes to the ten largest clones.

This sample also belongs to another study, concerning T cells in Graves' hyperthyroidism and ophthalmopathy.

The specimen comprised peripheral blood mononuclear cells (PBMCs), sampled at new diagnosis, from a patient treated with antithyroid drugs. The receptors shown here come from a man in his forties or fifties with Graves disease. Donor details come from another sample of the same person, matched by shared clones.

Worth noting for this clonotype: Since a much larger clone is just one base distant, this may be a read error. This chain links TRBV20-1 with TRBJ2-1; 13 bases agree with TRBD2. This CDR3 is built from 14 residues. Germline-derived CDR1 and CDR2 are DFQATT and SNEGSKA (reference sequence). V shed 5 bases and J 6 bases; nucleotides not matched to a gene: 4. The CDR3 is CSAGRTSGGNEQFF. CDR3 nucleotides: TGCAGTGCTGGGCGGACTAGCGGGGGCAATGAGCAGTTCTTC.

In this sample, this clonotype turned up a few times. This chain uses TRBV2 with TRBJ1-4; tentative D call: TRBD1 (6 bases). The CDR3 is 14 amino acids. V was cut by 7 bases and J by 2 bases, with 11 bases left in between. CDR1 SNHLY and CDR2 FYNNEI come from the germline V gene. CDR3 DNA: TGTGCCAGCAAAGACAGGTCGACTAATGAAAAACTGTTTTTT. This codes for CASKDRSTNEKLFF.

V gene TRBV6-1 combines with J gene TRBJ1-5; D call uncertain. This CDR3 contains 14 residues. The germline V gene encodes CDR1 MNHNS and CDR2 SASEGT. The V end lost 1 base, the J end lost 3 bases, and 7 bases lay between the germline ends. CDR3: CASSEGDPNQPQHF. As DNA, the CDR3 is TGTGCCAGCAGTGAAGGGGATCCCAATCAGCCCCAGCATTTT.

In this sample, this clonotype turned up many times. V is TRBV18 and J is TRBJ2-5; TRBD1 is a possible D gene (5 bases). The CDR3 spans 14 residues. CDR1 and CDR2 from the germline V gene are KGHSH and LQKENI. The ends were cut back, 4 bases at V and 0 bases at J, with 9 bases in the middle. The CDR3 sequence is CASSLQGNQETQYF. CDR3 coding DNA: TGTGCCAGCTCACTGCAGGGTAACCAAGAGACCCAGTACTTC.

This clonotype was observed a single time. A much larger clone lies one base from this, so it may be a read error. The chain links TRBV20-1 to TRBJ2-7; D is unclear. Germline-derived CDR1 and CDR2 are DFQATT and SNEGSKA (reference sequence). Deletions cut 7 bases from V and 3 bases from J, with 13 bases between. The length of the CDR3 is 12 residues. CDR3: CSVGENLYEQYF. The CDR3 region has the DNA TGCAGTGTAGGTGAAAACCTCTACGAGCAGTACTTC.

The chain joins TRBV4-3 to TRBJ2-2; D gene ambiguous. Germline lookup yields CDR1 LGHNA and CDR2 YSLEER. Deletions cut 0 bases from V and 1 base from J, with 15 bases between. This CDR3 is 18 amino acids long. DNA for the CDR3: TGCGCCAGCAGCCAAGATCAATCGGTCGCGAAGAACACCGGGGAGCTGTTTTTT. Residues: CASSQDQSVAKNTGELFF.

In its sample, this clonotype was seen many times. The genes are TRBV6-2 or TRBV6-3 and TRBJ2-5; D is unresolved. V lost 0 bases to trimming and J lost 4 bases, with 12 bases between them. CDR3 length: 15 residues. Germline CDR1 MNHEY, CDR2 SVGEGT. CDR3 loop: CASSYSNTDLETQYF. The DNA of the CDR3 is TGTGCCAGCAGTTACTCGAATACCGATTTAGAGACCCAGTACTTC.

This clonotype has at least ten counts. This CDR3 is CASSYMGPQAYEQYF. For the CDR3, the DNA is TGTGCCAGCAGTTACATGGGACCGCAAGCCTACGAGCAGTACTTC. The chain has TRBV28 and TRBJ2-7; D assignment may be TRBD1 or TRBD2 (5 bases each). Trimming removed 4 bases from V and 2 bases from J, with 15 bases in between. This CDR3 comprises 15 residues. CDR1 is MDHEN, CDR2 SYDVKM, per germline.

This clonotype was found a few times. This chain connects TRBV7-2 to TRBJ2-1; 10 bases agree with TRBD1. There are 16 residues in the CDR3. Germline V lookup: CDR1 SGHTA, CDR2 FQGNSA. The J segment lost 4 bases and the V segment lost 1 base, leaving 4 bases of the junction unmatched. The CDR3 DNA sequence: TGTGCCAGCAGCTTAGGACAGGGGGCCCAATACAATGAGCAGTTCTTC. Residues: CASSLGQGAQYNEQFF. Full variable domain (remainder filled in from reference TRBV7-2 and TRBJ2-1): GAGVSQSPSNKVTEKGKDVELRCDPISGHTALYWYRQSLGQGLEFLIYFQGNSAPDKSGLPSDRFSAERTGGSVSTLTIQRTQQEDSAVYLCASSLGQGAQYNEQFFGPGTRLTVL.

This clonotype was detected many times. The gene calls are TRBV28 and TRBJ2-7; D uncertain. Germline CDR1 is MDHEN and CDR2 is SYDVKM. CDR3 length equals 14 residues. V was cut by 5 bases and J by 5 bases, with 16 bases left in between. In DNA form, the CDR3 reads TGTGCCAGCAGTCCTCACCCCAGAGCCCACGAGCAGTACTTC. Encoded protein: CASSPHPRAHEQYF.

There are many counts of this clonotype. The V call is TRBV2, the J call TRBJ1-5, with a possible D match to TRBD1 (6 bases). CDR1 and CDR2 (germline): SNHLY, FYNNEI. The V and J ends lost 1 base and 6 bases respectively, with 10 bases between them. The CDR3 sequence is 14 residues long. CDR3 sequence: CASSEGGRGQPQHF. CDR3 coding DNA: TGTGCCAGCAGTGAAGGGGGGCGCGGTCAGCCCCAGCATTTT.

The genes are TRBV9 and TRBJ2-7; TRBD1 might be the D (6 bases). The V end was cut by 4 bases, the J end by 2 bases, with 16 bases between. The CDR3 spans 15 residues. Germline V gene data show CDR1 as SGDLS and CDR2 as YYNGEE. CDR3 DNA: TGTGCCAGCAGCCTCCAGACAGGTCCCACCTACGAGCAGTACTTC. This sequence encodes CASSLQTGPTYEQYF.

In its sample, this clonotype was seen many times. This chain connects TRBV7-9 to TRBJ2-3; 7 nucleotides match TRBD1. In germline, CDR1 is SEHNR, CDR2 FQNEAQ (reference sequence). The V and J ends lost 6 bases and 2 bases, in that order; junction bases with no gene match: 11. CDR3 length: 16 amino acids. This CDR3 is CASSRRPGQFTDTQYF. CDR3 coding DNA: TGTGCCAGCAGTCGACGTCCGGGACAGTTCACAGATACGCAGTATTTT.

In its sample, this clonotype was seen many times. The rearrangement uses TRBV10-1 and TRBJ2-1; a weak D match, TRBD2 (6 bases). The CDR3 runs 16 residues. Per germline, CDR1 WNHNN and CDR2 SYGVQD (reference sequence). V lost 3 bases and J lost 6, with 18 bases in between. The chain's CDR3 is CASSDRPGLALNEQFF. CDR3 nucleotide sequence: TGCGCCAGCAGTGACCGTCCGGGACTCGCACTCAATGAGCAGTTCTTC.

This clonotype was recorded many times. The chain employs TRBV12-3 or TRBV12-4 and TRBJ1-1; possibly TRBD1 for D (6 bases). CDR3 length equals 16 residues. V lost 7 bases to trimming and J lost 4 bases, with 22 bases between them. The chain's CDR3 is CASTQWGHGGGTEAFF. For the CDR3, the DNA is TGTGCCAGCACTCAATGGGGACACGGGGGCGGCACTGAAGCTTTCTTT.

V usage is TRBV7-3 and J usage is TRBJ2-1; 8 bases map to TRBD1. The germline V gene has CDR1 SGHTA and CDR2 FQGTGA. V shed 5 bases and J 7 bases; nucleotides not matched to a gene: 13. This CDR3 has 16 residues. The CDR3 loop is CASSPTGRGPSNEQFF. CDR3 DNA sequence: TGTGCCAGCAGCCCCACGGGCAGGGGGCCTTCTAATGAGCAGTTCTTC.

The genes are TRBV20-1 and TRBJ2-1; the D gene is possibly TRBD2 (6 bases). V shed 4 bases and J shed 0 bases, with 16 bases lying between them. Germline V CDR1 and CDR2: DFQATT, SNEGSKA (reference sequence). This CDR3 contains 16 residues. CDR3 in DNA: TGCAGTGCTAAGGGACTCGGGGGAAGCTCCTACAATGAGCAGTTCTTC. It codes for CSAKGLGGSSYNEQFF.

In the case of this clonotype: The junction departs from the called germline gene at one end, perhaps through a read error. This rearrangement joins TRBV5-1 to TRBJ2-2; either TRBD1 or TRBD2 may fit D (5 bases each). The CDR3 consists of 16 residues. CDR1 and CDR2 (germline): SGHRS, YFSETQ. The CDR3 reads CASSLDPSTSAGGLFF. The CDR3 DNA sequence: TGCGCCAGCAGCTTGGATCCCAGCACCTCGGCTGGGGGGCTGTTTTTT.

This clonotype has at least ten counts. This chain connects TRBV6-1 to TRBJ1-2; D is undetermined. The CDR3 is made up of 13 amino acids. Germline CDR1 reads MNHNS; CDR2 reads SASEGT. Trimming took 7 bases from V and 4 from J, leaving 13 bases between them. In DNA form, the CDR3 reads TGTGCCAGCACACCTACACGGACCTATGGCTACACCTTC. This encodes CASTPTRTYGYTF.

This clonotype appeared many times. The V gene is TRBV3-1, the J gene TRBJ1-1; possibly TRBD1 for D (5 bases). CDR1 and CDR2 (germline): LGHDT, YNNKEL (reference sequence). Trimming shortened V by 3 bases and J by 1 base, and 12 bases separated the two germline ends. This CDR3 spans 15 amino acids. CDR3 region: CASSQGVWGNTEAFF. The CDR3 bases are TGTGCCAGCAGCCAGGGGGTGTGGGGGAACACTGAAGCTTTCTTT.

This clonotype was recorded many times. This chain's CDR3 is CSAIGADSYNEQFF. The CDR3 coding sequence is TGCAGTGCTATAGGGGCAGACTCCTACAATGAGCAGTTCTTC. This chain joins TRBV20-1 and TRBJ2-1, with D possibly TRBD1 on 5 matching bases. Germline V CDR1 and CDR2: DFQATT, SNEGSKA (reference sequence). The V and J ends lost 4 bases and 0 bases respectively, with 10 bases between them. This CDR3 spans 14 amino acids.

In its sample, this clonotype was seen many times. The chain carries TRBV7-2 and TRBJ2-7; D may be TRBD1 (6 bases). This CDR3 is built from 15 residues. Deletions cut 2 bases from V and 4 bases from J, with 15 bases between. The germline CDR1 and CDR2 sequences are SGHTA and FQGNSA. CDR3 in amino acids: CASSLKTGRLYEQYF. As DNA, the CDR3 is TGTGCCAGCAGCTTAAAGACAGGTCGGCTGTACGAGCAGTACTTC.

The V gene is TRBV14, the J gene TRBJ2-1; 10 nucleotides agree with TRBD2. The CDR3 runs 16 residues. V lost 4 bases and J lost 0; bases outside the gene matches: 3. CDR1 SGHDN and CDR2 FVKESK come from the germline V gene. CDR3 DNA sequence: TGTGCCAGCAGCCGGGGACTAGCGCCCTCCTACAATGAGCAGTTCTTC. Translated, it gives CASSRGLAPSYNEQFF.

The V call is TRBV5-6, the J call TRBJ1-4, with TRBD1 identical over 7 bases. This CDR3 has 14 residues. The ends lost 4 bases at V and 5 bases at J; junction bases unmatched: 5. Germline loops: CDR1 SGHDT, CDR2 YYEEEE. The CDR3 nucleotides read TGTGCCAGCAGCCAGGGGACAGAAAATGAAAAACTGTTTTTT. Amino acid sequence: CASSQGTENEKLFF. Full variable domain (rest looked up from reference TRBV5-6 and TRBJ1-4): DAGVTQSPTHLIKTRGQQVTLRCSPKSGHDTVSWYQQALGQGPQFIFQYYEEEERQRGNFPDRFSGHQFPNYSSELNVNALLLGDSALYLCASSQGTENEKLFFGSGTQLSVL.

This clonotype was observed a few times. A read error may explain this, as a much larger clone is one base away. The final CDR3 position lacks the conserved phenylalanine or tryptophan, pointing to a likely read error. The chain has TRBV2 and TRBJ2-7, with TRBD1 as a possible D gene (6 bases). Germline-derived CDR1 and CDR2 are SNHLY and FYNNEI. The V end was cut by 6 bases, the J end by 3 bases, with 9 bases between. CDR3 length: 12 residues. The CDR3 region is CASRAGVYEQYC. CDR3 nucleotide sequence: TGTGCCAGCAGGGCAGGGGTCTACGAGCAGTACTGC.

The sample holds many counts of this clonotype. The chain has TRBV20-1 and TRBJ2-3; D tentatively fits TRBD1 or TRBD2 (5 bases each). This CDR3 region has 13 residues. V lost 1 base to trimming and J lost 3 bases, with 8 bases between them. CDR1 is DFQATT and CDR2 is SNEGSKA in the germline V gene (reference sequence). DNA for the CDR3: TGCAGTGCTAGAGGAGAGGGGACAGATACGCAGTATTTT. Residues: CSARGEGTDTQYF.

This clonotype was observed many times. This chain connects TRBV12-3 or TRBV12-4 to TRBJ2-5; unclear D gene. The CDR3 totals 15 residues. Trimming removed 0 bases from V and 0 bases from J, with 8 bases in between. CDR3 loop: CASSLAVPYQETQYF. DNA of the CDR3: TGTGCCAGCAGTTTAGCAGTGCCCTACCAAGAGACCCAGTACTTC.

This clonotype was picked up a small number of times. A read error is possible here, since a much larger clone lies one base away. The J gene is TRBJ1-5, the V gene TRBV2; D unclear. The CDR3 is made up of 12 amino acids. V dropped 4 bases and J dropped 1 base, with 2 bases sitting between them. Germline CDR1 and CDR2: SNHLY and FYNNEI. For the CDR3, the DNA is TGTGCCAGCAGTGTCAGCAATCAGCCCCAGCATTTT. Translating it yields CASSVSNQPQHF.

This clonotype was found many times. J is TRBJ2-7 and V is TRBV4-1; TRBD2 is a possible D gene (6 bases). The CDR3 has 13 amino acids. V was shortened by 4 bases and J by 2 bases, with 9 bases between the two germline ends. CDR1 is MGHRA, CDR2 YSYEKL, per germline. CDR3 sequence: CASSRLETYEQYF. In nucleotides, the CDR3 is TGCGCCAGCAGCCGACTAGAGACCTACGAGCAGTACTTC.

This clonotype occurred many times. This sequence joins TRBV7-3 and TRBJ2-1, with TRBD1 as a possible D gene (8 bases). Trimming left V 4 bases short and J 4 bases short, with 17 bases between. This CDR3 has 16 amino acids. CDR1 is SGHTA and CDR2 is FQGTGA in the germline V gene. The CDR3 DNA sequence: TGTGCCAGCAGCTCTCGGACAGGGAGGGCTTACAATGAGCAGTTCTTC. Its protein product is CASSSRTGRAYNEQFF. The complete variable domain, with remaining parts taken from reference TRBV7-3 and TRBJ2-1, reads GAGVSQTPSNKVTEKGKYVELRCDPISGHTALYWYRQSLGQGPEFLIYFQGTGAADDSGLPNDRFFAVRPEGSVSTLKIQRTERGDSAVYLCASSSRTGRAYNEQFFGPGTRLTVL.

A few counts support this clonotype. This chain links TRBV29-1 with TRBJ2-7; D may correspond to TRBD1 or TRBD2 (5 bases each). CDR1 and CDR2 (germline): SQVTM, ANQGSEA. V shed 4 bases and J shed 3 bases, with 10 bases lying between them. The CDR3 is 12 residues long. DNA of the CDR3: TGCAGCGTTGGGGACCGCGACTACGAGCAGTACTTC. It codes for CSVGDRDYEQYF.